What follows are 28 T cell receptor beta chains derived from one specimen sequenced in a study of T-cell memory formation after mild COVID-19. Using its own MiXCR run on the 5' RACE reads, TCRdb lists one record per CDR3 protein. This table has 300,000 to 400,000 distinct CDR3 sequences, 13% to 15% appearing once. Sequenced sample: PBMCs or a T cell subset sorted from them (not recorded which). All receptors derive from a man younger than 30 who had mild COVID-19 (a few samples of this study predate the infection). Cell type and time point are not known.

This clonotype was detected only once. The chain links TRBV7-2 to TRBJ2-7; D call uncertain. Germline CDR1 and CDR2: SGHTA and FQGNSA. The CDR3 runs to 18 residues. Trimming removed 1 base from V and 2 bases from J, with 21 bases in between. CDR3 sequence reads: CASSLGGFGYLSPYEQYF. The CDR3 DNA sequence: TGTGCCAGCAGCTTAGGAGGCTTCGGCTACCTCTCCCCCTACGAGCAGTACTTC.

A few counts support this clonotype. One end of the junction fails to match germline, which may point to a read error. J is TRBJ1-2 and V is TRBV29-1, with 9 bases matching TRBD1. The CDR3 runs 11 residues. Germline lookup yields CDR1 SQVTM and CDR2 ANQGSEA. Here the CDR3 reads CSVSGQGSCAF. The CDR3 nucleotides read TGCAGCGTTTCCGGACAGGGGTCTTGTGCCTTC.

This sequence joins TRBV10-1 and TRBJ2-7; the match to TRBD2 covers 8 bases. The J segment lost 0 bases and the V segment lost 5 bases, leaving 9 bases of the junction unmatched. The CDR3 length is 16 residues. CDR1 WNHNN and CDR2 SYGVQD come from the germline V gene (reference sequence). The CDR3 nucleotides read TGCGCCAGCAGTCCCGCGGGGGGTTTAAGCTCCTACGAGCAGTACTTC. Translated: CASSPAGGLSSYEQYF.

In its sample, this clonotype was seen a few times. This chain joins TRBV5-1 and TRBJ1-4; 9 nucleotides agree with TRBD1. V shed 2 bases and J 3 bases; nucleotides not matched to a gene: 5. The CDR3 consists of 16 residues. Per the germline V gene, CDR1 is SGHRS and CDR2 is YFSETQ. CDR3 sequence: CASSLNGQGPNEKLFF. The CDR3 DNA reads TGCGCCAGCAGCTTAAACGGACAGGGGCCTAATGAAAAACTGTTTTTT.

This clonotype was seen more than once but under ten times. The V call is TRBV27, the J call TRBJ1-2, with unresolved D. V lost 5 bases and J 3 bases, leaving 10 bases between the germline ends. Germline CDR1 is MNHEY and CDR2 is SMNVEV (reference sequence). The CDR3 has 13 amino acids. The DNA of the CDR3 is TGTGCCAGCAGTAAAGGGAAGTACTATGGCTACACCTTC. As protein: CASSKGKYYGYTF.

The chain joins TRBV29-1 to TRBJ2-2, with TRBD2 matching over 14 bases. From germline, CDR1 is SQVTM and CDR2 ANQGSEA. The CDR3 is 16 residues long. After removal of 1 base from V and 4 bases from J, the junction contained 2 bases not matched to a gene. The CDR3 reads CSVEAGLAGVTGELFF. Here the CDR3 DNA reads TGCAGCGTTGAAGCGGGACTAGCGGGAGTCACCGGGGAGCTGTTTTTT.

This clonotype was counted many times. V and J are TRBV20-1 and TRBJ1-5; 7 nucleotides agree with TRBD1. The germline CDR1 and CDR2 sequences are DFQATT and SNEGSKA (reference sequence). The V and J ends lost 1 base and 1 base, in that order; junction bases with no gene match: 4. The CDR3 is 15 residues long. CDR3 protein: CSARGQGGSNQPQHF. The CDR3, as DNA: TGCAGTGCTAGAGGACAGGGCGGGAGCAATCAGCCCCAGCATTTT.

The chain combines TRBV2 with TRBJ2-7, with D possibly being TRBD2 (5 bases). From germline, CDR1 is SNHLY and CDR2 FYNNEI. CDR3 length equals 10 residues. V was trimmed by 6 bases and J by 6 bases, leaving 6 bases between them. CDR3 residues: CASRDFEQYF. CDR3 nucleotides: TGTGCCAGCAGGGACTTCGAGCAGTACTTC.

V is TRBV11-2 and J is TRBJ2-5; tentatively, D is TRBD1 (6 bases). Germline V gene lookup returns CDR1 SGHAT and CDR2 FQNNGV. The V end was cut by 1 base, the J end by 5 bases, with 14 bases between. This CDR3 spans 15 amino acids. The CDR3 reads CASSLATGPWETQYF. In nucleotides, the CDR3 is TGTGCCAGCAGCTTAGCTACAGGGCCGTGGGAGACCCAGTACTTC.

This clonotype has more than one count but fewer than ten. This chain uses TRBV4-2 with TRBJ1-2; D is perhaps TRBD1 (5 bases). Per germline, CDR1 LGHNA and CDR2 YNFKEQ. Trimming shortened V by 4 bases and J by 7 bases, and 16 bases separated the two germline ends. CDR3 size: 14 residues. CDR3 nucleotide sequence: TGTGCCAGCAGCCTAGCCAATTCGGGGGGTGGCTACACCTTC. Translation: CASSLANSGGGYTF.

The chain is built from TRBV7-9 and TRBJ1-5, with TRBD1 as a possible D gene (6 bases). With 5 bases removed from V and 7 bases from J, the gap between germline ends came to 18 bases. The CDR3 loop spans 15 amino acids. Germline lookup yields CDR1 SEHNR and CDR2 FQNEAQ (reference sequence). The CDR3 DNA reads TGTGCCAGCAGCCCTCGGGACACCCCAGGACAGCCCCAGCATTTT. Protein sequence: CASSPRDTPGQPQHF. Full variable domain (remainder filled in from reference TRBV7-9 and TRBJ1-5): DTGVSQNPRHKITKRGQNVTFRCDPISEHNRLYWYRQTLGQGPEFLTYFQNEAQLEKSRLLSDRFSAERPKGSFSTLEIQRTEQGDSAMYLCASSPRDTPGQPQHFGDGTRLSIL.

This clonotype has a handful of counts. The J gene is TRBJ2-7, the V gene TRBV6-6, with no clear D. The germline gives CDR1 MNHNY, CDR2 SVGAGI (reference sequence). V shed 5 bases and J shed 7 bases, with 9 bases lying between them. The CDR3 extends over 11 amino acids. CDR3 nucleotides: TGTGCCAGCAGTACCCAAGAGGAGCAGTACTTC. This codes for CASSTQEEQYF.

This chain joins TRBV30 and TRBJ2-4; 9 bases agree with TRBD1. Trimming removed 3 bases from V and 6 bases from J; junction bases left unmatched: 15. Germline V gene data show CDR1 as GTSNPN and CDR2 as SVGIG (reference sequence). The CDR3 sequence is 17 residues long. The CDR3 region is CAWRAPGTGLHGNIQYF. The DNA for the CDR3 is TGTGCCTGGAGAGCCCCCGGGACAGGGCTTCATGGAAACATTCAGTACTTC.

This clonotype was observed a handful of times. A much larger clone differs from this one at a single base, so this may be a read error. This chain connects TRBV20-1 to TRBJ2-6; D not resolved. This CDR3 spans 13 amino acids. V lost 2 bases to trimming and J lost 0 bases, with 2 bases between them. Germline V gene sequence: CDR1 DFQATT, CDR2 SNEGSKA (reference sequence). As DNA, the CDR3 is TGCAGTGCTAGACTCTCTGGGGCCAACGTCCTGACTTTC. Amino acids: CSARLSGANVLTF.

The table lists this clonotype with a few counts. The rearrangement uses TRBV2 and TRBJ2-3; D possibly matches TRBD1 or TRBD2 (5 bases each). The CDR3 spans 13 residues. CDR1 SNHLY and CDR2 FYNNEI come from the germline V gene. V lost 6 bases and J 6 bases, leaving 13 bases between the germline ends. The CDR3 is CASSADWGDTQYF. The CDR3 DNA reads TGTGCCAGCAGCGCGGACTGGGGGGATACGCAGTATTTT. The whole variable domain, filled in from reference TRBV2 and TRBJ2-3, reads EPEVTQTPSHQVTQMGQEVILRCVPISNHLYFYWYRQILGQKVEFLVSFYNNEISEKSEIFDDQFSVERPDGSNFTLKIRSTKLEDSAMYFCASSADWGDTQYFGPGTRLTVL.

The V and J genes are TRBV4-1 and TRBJ1-1; D is uncertain. Trimming cost V 4 bases and J 2 bases, with 8 bases left between them. There are 13 residues in the CDR3. Germline V gene sequence: CDR1 MGHRA, CDR2 YSYEKL. This CDR3 reads CASSREGNTEAFF. The DNA of the CDR3 is TGCGCCAGCAGCCGGGAGGGCAACACTGAAGCTTTCTTT.

This clonotype came up a few times. The CDR3: CASSLSMVATGVYNQPQHF. The CDR3 DNA reads TGTGCCAGCAGCTTGTCAATGGTCGCTACAGGGGTGTACAATCAGCCCCAGCATTTT. The chain is built from TRBV5-6 and TRBJ1-5, with TRBD1 identical over 7 bases. V was pared by 1 base and J by 3 bases, with 16 bases of the junction left unmatched. Germline CDR1 reads SGHDT; CDR2 reads YYEEEE. This CDR3 is 19 amino acids long.

In this sample, this clonotype turned up a few times. This rearrangement joins TRBV3-1 to TRBJ1-6; D call uncertain. Between the trimmed V and J ends, which lost 3 bases and 7 bases, there was a span of 19 bases. The CDR3 is 17 residues long. Germline lookup yields CDR1 LGHDT and CDR2 YNNKEL (reference sequence). The CDR3 DNA reads as TGTGCCAGCAGCCAGGGTATCGGACGATCCGGGAATTCACCCCTCCACTTT. This gives the protein CASSQGIGRSGNSPLHF.

This clonotype was seen only a few times. J is TRBJ1-5 and V is TRBV10-3, with D unresolved. The CDR3 is 13 residues long. Trimming took 0 bases from V and 4 from J, leaving 4 bases between them. Looked up from germline, CDR1 is ENHRY and CDR2 is SYGVKD. The CDR3 protein is CAISESGNQPQHF. CDR3 in DNA: TGTGCCATCAGTGAGTCCGGGAATCAGCCCCAGCATTTT.

This chain connects TRBV9 to TRBJ1-1; no clear D. The germline gives CDR1 SGDLS, CDR2 YYNGEE. Between the trimmed V and J ends, which lost 3 bases and 1 base, there was a span of 10 bases. The CDR3 extends over 14 amino acids. The CDR3 DNA is TGTGCCAGCAGCGCCGCCGGCCAGAACACTGAAGCTTTCTTT. Translating it yields CASSAAGQNTEAFF.

This clonotype was counted only a few times. The CDR3 region has the DNA TGTGCCAGCAGTGGACCGGGACACCCTTACACTGAAGCTTTCTTT. Protein sequence: CASSGPGHPYTEAFF. The chain links TRBV6-6 to TRBJ1-1; maybe TRBD1 (6 bases). CDR3 length equals 15 residues. V was pared by 5 bases and J by 3 bases, with 16 bases between. The germline gives CDR1 MNHNY, CDR2 SVGAGI (reference sequence).

This chain joins TRBV10-2 and TRBJ1-2; D is perhaps TRBD1 (5 bases). CDR1 WSHSY and CDR2 SAAADI come from the germline V gene. Trimming left V 6 bases short and J 8 bases short, with 16 bases between. The CDR3 runs to 13 residues. The CDR3 spells CASSPGTAVGYTF. The CDR3 region has the DNA TGCGCCAGCAGCCCCGGGACGGCGGTAGGCTACACCTTC.

This clonotype has only a few counts. This sequence joins TRBV27 and TRBJ2-5; D gene uncertain. The V and J ends lost 6 bases and 1 base respectively, with 12 bases between them. Germline-derived CDR1 and CDR2 are MNHEY and SMNVEV (reference sequence). The CDR3 consists of 14 residues. This chain's CDR3 is CASRDPRFQETQYF. DNA for the CDR3: TGTGCCAGCAGGGACCCCAGGTTCCAAGAGACCCAGTACTTC.

This clonotype was picked up many times. The chain links TRBV7-2 to TRBJ1-5; 7 nucleotides match TRBD1. CDR1 SGHTA and CDR2 FQGNSA come from the germline V gene. The CDR3 has 15 residues. J was trimmed by 7 bases and V by 5 bases; bases with no gene match: 11. This CDR3 is CASSAIAGGGQPQHF. As DNA, the CDR3 is TGTGCCAGCAGCGCCATAGCAGGGGGAGGCCAGCCCCAGCATTTT.

This rearrangement joins TRBV6-6 to TRBJ1-2; no clear D. The germline gives CDR1 MNHNY, CDR2 SVGAGI (reference sequence). The length of the CDR3 is 19 residues. The V and J ends lost 5 bases and 8 bases respectively, with 33 bases between them. The CDR3 DNA reads TGTGCCAGCAGTCCTCGAACTGAATCGGACGCTCAAACGGATCCGGGCTACACCTTC. Translation: CASSPRTESDAQTDPGYTF.

This clonotype was seen many times. The V and J genes are TRBV4-3 and TRBJ2-2; TRBD2 agrees at 7 bases. The germline V gene encodes CDR1 LGHNA and CDR2 YSLEER. The ends lost 2 bases at V and 3 bases at J; junction bases unmatched: 3. The CDR3 is 15 residues long. The CDR3 here is CASSQRSGDTGELFF. CDR3 bases: TGCGCCAGCAGCCAAAGAAGCGGGGACACCGGGGAGCTGTTTTTT.

This clonotype appeared a few times. CDR3 coding DNA: TGTGCCAGCAGCCTCGTAGGGGGCGACGGCTACACCTTC. Translating it yields CASSLVGGDGYTF. The chain employs TRBV7-3 and TRBJ1-2; 7 bases agree with TRBD1. Germline CDR1 and CDR2: SGHTA and FQGTGA. This CDR3 region has 13 residues. V was pared by 5 bases and J by 8 bases, with 8 bases of the junction left unmatched.

This clonotype was counted ten times or more. The chain carries TRBV9 and TRBJ2-5; 9 bases match TRBD2. This CDR3 spans 18 amino acids. The V segment lost 4 bases and the J segment 4 bases; nucleotides outside the gene matches: 17. CDR1 and CDR2 (germline): SGDLS, YYNGEE. CDR3 region: CASSLSAGVAGVLETQYF. Here the CDR3 DNA reads TGTGCCAGCAGCCTCTCGGCGGGGGTAGCGGGGGTCCTAGAGACCCAGTACTTC. Combining the CDR3 with reference TRBV9 and TRBJ2-5 gives the whole variable domain DSGVTQTPKHLITATGQRVTLRCSPRSGDLSVYWYQQSLDQGLQFLIQYYNGEERAKGNILERFSAQQFPDLHSELNLSSLELGDSALYFCASSLSAGVAGVLETQYFGPGTRLLVL.